A selection of T cell receptor beta chains follows, all from one sample in a study of blood T cell repertoires in COVID-19. Using immunoSEQ multiplex PCR, the repertoire was profiled, and TCRdb retains in-frame clones only, with some absent. The table records roughly 260,000 clones, roughly 82% of them present only once. The sample comprised peripheral blood. The origin of the receptors is a woman of 80 years or more with active or convalescent COVID-19. Both conserved end residues are part of each CDR3. The D gene is left open where the match is weak. Clone size, where shown, is once, few, many, or a class for clones that have expanded.

length: 16
D: TRBD1
size: .
J: TRBJ1-4
V: TRBV4-1
CDR3: CASSPGQGATNEKLFF
DNA: TGCGCCAGCAGCCCCGGACAGGGGGCCACTAATGAAAAACTGTTTTTT

length: 14
D: .
size: few
J: TRBJ1-2
V: TRBV30
CDR3: CAWSVRGGGYGYTF
DNA: TGTGCCTGGAGTGTACGGGGGGGCGGATATGGCTACACCTTC

length: 15
D: .
size: .
J: TRBJ2-7
V: TRBV5-1
CDR3: CASSLGHTKSYEQYF
DNA: TGCGCCAGCAGCTTGGGACATACCAAATCCTACGAGCAGTACTTC

length: 13
D: TRBD2
size: .
J: TRBJ2-7
V: TRBV29-1
CDR3: CSVELLAGGEQYF
DNA: TGCAGCGTTGAATTACTAGCGGGAGGTGAGCAGTACTTC

length: 13
D: .
size: .
J: TRBJ1-1
V: TRBV10-1
CDR3: CASSLTGGTEAFF
DNA: TGCGCCAGCAGTCTGACAGGAGGCACTGAAGCTTTCTTT

length: 17
D: .
size: .
J: TRBJ1-1
V: TRBV5-4
CDR3: CASRGGLGEFKSTEAFF
DNA: TGTGCCAGCAGGGGCGGGCTCGGGGAATTTAAAAGCACTGAAGCTTTCTTT

length: 16
D: .
size: .
J: TRBJ2-1
V: TRBV4-2
CDR3: CASSQVASTGLNEQFF
DNA: TGTGCCAGCAGCCAAGTCGCCAGTACGGGACTCAATGAGCAGTTCTTC

length: 20
D: .
size: .
J: TRBJ1-4
V: TRBV9
CDR3: CASSVNPGGVGTATNEKLFF
DNA: TGTGCCAGCAGCGTAAACCCTGGGGGGGTGGGCACCGCAACTAATGAAAAACTGTTTTTT

length: 17
D: .
size: .
J: TRBJ2-2
V: TRBV6-1
CDR3: CASSVTSDSINTGELFF
DNA: TGTGCCAGCAGTGTCACTTCGGACAGCATTAACACCGGGGAGCTGTTTTTT

length: 16
D: TRBD1
size: few
J: TRBJ2-2
V: TRBV18
CDR3: CASSLGQGGNTGELFF
DNA: TGTGCCAGCTCACTGGGACAGGGTGGAAACACCGGGGAGCTGTTTTTT

length: 16
D: .
size: .
J: TRBJ1-1
V: TRBV4-1
CDR3: CASSQGQGRGNTEAFF
DNA: TGCGCCAGCAGCCAAGGCCAGGGGCGAGGGAACACTGAAGCTTTCTTT

length: 13
D: .
size: .
J: TRBJ1-1
V: TRBV6-4
CDR3: CASTFPGDTEAFF
DNA: TGTGCCAGCACGTTCCCAGGGGACACTGAAGCTTTCTTT

length: 14
D: .
size: .
J: TRBJ1-3
V: TRBV19
CDR3: CASSIRQGFNTIYF
DNA: TGTGCCAGTAGTATACGGCAGGGATTCAACACCATATATTTT

length: 14
D: TRBD2
size: .
J: TRBJ2-7
V: TRBV28
CDR3: CASISSSGSGEQYF
DNA: TGTGCCAGCATATCGTCAAGCGGGAGTGGCGAGCAGTACTTC

length: 14
D: .
size: .
J: TRBJ2-1
V: TRBV13
CDR3: CASSLRSSYNEQFF
DNA: TGTGCCAGCAGCTTGCGGAGCTCCTACAATGAGCAGTTCTTC

length: 19
D: TRBD1
size: .
J: TRBJ1-3
V: TRBV4-2
CDR3: CASSQEVGDSMLSGNAIYF
DNA: TGTGCCAGCAGCCAAGAAGTGGGGGACAGCATGCTATCTGGAAACGCCATATATTTT

length: 13
D: .
size: .
J: TRBJ1-3
V: TRBV6-5
CDR3: CASKTGPGNTIYF
DNA: TGTGCCAGCAAAACAGGGCCTGGAAACACCATATATTTT

length: 15
D: TRBD1
size: .
J: TRBJ2-7
V: TRBV25-1
CDR3: CASQSAGTGAYEQYF
DNA: TGTGCCAGCCAAAGCGCGGGGACAGGAGCCTACGAGCAGTACTTC

length: 14
D: .
size: .
J: TRBJ2-2
V: TRBV11-3
CDR3: CASSRDSYTGELFF
DNA: TGTGCCAGCAGCCGGGACTCATACACCGGGGAGCTGTTTTTT

length: 15
D: .
size: .
J: TRBJ2-1
V: TRBV7-9
CDR3: CASSLLGVSYNEQFF
DNA: TGTGCCAGCAGCTTATTAGGGGTCTCCTACAATGAGCAGTTCTTC

length: 13
D: .
size: .
J: TRBJ1-1
V: TRBV12-3/TRBV12-4
CDR3: CASSFRQATEAFF
DNA: TGTGCCAGCAGTTTTAGGCAGGCGACTGAAGCTTTCTTT

length: 15
D: .
size: .
J: TRBJ2-2
V: TRBV9
CDR3: CASSAPHGGTGELFF
DNA: TGTGCCAGCAGCGCCCCCCACGGGGGCACCGGGGAGCTGTTTTTT

length: 21
D: TRBD2
size: .
J: TRBJ2-2
V: TRBV19
CDR3: CASRSVALAGGSTMNTGELFF
DNA: TGTGCCAGTAGATCCGTTGCACTAGCGGGGGGTAGTACTATGAACACCGGGGAGCTGTTTTTT

length: 14
D: TRBD1
size: .
J: TRBJ1-5
V: TRBV5-6
CDR3: CASSLGTGPQPQHF
DNA: TGTGCCAGCAGCCTAGGGACAGGGCCTCAGCCCCAGCATTTT

length: 20
D: TRBD2
size: .
J: TRBJ2-1
V: TRBV27
CDR3: CASSTRTSGRIRGLYNEQFF
DNA: TGTGCCAGCAGTACAAGGACTAGCGGGAGAATCAGGGGCCTCTACAATGAGCAGTTCTTC

length: 14
D: TRBD1
size: .
J: TRBJ2-7
V: TRBV5-1
CDR3: CASSAETGYYEQYF
DNA: TGCGCCAGCAGCGCCGAGACAGGGTACTACGAGCAGTACTTC

length: 14
D: TRBD1
size: once
J: TRBJ1-4
V: TRBV2
CDR3: CASAPTGWDEKLFF
DNA: TGTGCCAGCGCCCCGACAGGGTGGGACGAAAAACTGTTTTTT

length: 14
D: TRBD1
size: .
J: TRBJ2-1
V: TRBV15
CDR3: CATSHRTGSNEQFF
DNA: TGTGCCACCAGCCATAGGACAGGGAGCAATGAGCAGTTCTTC

length: 16
D: .
size: .
J: TRBJ2-6
V: TRBV21-1
CDR3: CASSADLTYGANVLTF
DNA: TGTGCCAGCAGCGCGGACTTGACGTATGGGGCCAACGTCCTGACTTTC

length: 16
D: TRBD1
size: .
J: TRBJ1-4
V: TRBV3-1/TRBV3-2
CDR3: CASSQAQGASHEKLFF
DNA: TGTGCCAGCAGCCAGGCCCAGGGGGCTAGCCATGAAAAACTGTTTTTT

length: 18
D: TRBD1
size: .
J: TRBJ1-1
V: TRBV5-8
CDR3: CASLPNRLIFRGDTEAFF
DNA: TGTGCCAGCCTACCCAATAGGCTGATCTTCAGGGGGGACACTGAAGCTTTCTTT

length: 14
D: .
size: .
J: TRBJ1-1
V: TRBV19
CDR3: CASSIKGVKAEAFF
DNA: TGTGCCAGTAGTATAAAGGGGGTCAAGGCTGAAGCTTTCTTT

length: 15
D: .
size: few
J: TRBJ1-2
V: TRBV2
CDR3: CASSERSFQGYGYTF
DNA: TGTGCCAGCAGTGAACGGTCTTTCCAGGGCTATGGCTACACCTTC

length: 14
D: .
size: once
J: TRBJ1-3
V: TRBV3-1/TRBV3-2
CDR3: CASSQSGFGNTIYF
DNA: TGTGCCAGCAGCCAATCAGGGTTCGGAAACACCATATATTTT

length: 14
D: .
size: .
J: TRBJ1-1
V: TRBV5-1
CDR3: CASSIQTGNTEAFF
DNA: TGCGCCAGCAGCATCCAGACGGGGAACACTGAAGCTTTCTTT

length: 16
D: .
size: .
J: TRBJ2-5
V: TRBV6-5
CDR3: CASSYDSGLAEETQYF
DNA: TGTGCCAGCAGTTACGATTCTGGCTTAGCTGAGGAGACCCAGTACTTC

length: 15
D: TRBD1
size: .
J: TRBJ1-2
V: TRBV24-1
CDR3: CATSGKTGGPYGYTF
DNA: TGTGCCACCAGTGGCAAGACAGGGGGTCCCTATGGCTACACCTTC

length: 17
D: TRBD1
size: .
J: TRBJ2-3
V: TRBV30
CDR3: CAWSVRFFRAGGTAQYF
DNA: TGTGCCTGGAGTGTACGGTTTTTTAGGGCAGGGGGCACCGCGCAGTATTTT

length: 13
D: .
size: .
J: TRBJ1-5
V: TRBV19
CDR3: CAGARGSNQPQHF
DNA: TGTGCTGGGGCAAGGGGGAGCAATCAGCCCCAGCATTTT

length: 15
D: TRBD2
size: .
J: TRBJ2-3
V: TRBV19
CDR3: CASSITAGDTDTQYF
DNA: TGTGCCAGTAGTATAACGGCGGGGGACACAGATACGCAGTATTTT

length: 14
D: TRBD1
size: .
J: TRBJ1-5
V: TRBV19
CDR3: CASSIKTGGQPQHF
DNA: TGTGCCAGTAGTATAAAGACAGGGGGCCAGCCCCAGCATTTT

length: 17
D: TRBD1
size: .
J: TRBJ1-2
V: TRBV19
CDR3: CASTTTGGTGNNYGYTF
DNA: TGTGCCAGTACCACTACCGGTGGGACAGGGAATAACTATGGCTACACCTTC

length: 21
D: TRBD2
size: .
J: TRBJ2-1
V: TRBV20-1
CDR3: CSASTKRTSGIRARVYNEQFF
DNA: TGCAGTGCTAGTACAAAACGGACTAGCGGGATTAGGGCTAGGGTTTACAATGAGCAGTTCTTC

length: 14
D: TRBD1
size: .
J: TRBJ1-2
V: TRBV19
CDR3: CASSSQTGFAGYTF
DNA: TGTGCCAGTAGTAGTCAGACAGGGTTCGCTGGCTACACCTTC

length: 14
D: .
size: .
J: TRBJ2-5
V: TRBV28
CDR3: CASSLQGNQETQYF
DNA: TGTGCCAGCAGTCTACAGGGAAACCAAGAGACCCAGTACTTC

length: 15
D: .
size: .
J: TRBJ1-1
V: TRBV5-1
CDR3: CASSPGGGINTEAFF
DNA: TGCGCCAGCAGCCCCGGTGGGGGGATTAACACTGAAGCTTTCTTT

length: 15
D: TRBD1
size: few
J: TRBJ1-4
V: TRBV7-2
CDR3: CASSDRVFTNEKLFF
DNA: TGTGCCAGCAGTGACAGGGTCTTTACTAATGAAAAACTGTTTTTT

length: 13
D: .
size: .
J: TRBJ2-3
V: TRBV5-4
CDR3: CASSPLSADTQYF
DNA: TGTGCCAGCAGCCCGTTGTCGGCAGATACGCAGTATTTT

length: 16
D: .
size: few
J: TRBJ2-7
V: TRBV11-2
CDR3: CASSPLARKGSYEQYF
DNA: TGTGCCAGCAGCCCTCTAGCGAGGAAGGGCTCCTACGAGCAGTACTTC

length: 14
D: TRBD2
size: few
J: TRBJ2-1
V: TRBV24-1
CDR3: CATGRTSGSSEQFF
DNA: TGTGCCACCGGCCGGACTAGCGGGAGCAGTGAGCAGTTCTTC

length: 15
D: .
size: .
J: TRBJ1-3
V: TRBV19
CDR3: CASTPAVLSGNTIYF
DNA: TGTGCCAGTACACCGGCGGTGCTCTCTGGAAACACCATATATTTT